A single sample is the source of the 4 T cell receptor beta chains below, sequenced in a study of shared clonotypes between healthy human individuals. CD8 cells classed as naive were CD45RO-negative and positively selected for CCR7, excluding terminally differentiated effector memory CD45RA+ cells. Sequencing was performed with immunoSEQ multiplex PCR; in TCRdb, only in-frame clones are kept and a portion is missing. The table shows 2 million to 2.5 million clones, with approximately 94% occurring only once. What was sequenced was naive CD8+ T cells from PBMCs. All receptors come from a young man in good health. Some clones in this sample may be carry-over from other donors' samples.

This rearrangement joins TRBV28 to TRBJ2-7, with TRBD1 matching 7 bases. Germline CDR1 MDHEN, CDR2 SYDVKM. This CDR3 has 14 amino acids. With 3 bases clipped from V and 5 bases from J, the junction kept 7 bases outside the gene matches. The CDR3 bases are TGTGCCAGCAGTTTCCTGACAGGGTTGCACGAGCAGTACTTC. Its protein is CASSFLTGLHEQYF.

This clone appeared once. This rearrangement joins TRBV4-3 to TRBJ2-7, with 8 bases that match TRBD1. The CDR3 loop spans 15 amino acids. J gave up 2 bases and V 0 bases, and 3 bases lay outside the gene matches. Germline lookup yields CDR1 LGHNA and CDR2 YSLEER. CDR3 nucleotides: TGCGCCAGCAGCCAAGACTACAGGGGGGCCTACGAGCAGTACTTC. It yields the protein CASSQDYRGAYEQYF.

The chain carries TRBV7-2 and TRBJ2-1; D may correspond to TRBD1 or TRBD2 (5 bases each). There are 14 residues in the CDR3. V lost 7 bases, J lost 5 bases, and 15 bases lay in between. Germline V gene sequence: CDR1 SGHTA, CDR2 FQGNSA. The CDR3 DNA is TGTGCCAGCAAGAGCCGGGACCCCCACAATGAGCAGTTCTTC. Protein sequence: CASKSRDPHNEQFF.

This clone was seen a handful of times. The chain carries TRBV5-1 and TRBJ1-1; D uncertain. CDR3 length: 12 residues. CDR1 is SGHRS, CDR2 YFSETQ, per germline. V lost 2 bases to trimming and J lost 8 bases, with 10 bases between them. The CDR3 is CASSLSATEAFF. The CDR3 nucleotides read TGCGCCAGCAGCTTATCGGCCACCGAAGCTTTCTTT.